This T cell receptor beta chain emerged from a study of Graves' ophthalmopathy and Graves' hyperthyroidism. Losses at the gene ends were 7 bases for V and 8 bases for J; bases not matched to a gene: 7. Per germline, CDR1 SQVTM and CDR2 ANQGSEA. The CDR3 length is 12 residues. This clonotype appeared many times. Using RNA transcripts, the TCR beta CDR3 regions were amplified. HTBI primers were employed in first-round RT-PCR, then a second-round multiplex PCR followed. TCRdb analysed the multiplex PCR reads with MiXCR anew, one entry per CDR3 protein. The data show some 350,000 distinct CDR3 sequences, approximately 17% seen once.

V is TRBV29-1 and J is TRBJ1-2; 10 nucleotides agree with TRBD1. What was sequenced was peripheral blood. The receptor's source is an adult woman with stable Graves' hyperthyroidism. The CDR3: CSAREDRGGYTF. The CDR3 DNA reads TGCAGCGCTAGGGAGGACAGGGGGGGCTACACCTTC.